These 8 T cell receptor beta chains share one sample of origin, sequenced in a study of cytomegalovirus exposure and HLA in healthy donors. PCR employed 60 Vbeta and 13 Jbeta primers. The table came from immunoSEQ multiplex PCR; TCRdb's copy has only in-frame clones and leaves some out. The sample includes roughly 200,000 clones, around 73% of them seen just once. Source material: PBMCs. The receptors stem from a woman under 40 in good health and CMV-seropositive.

This sequence joins TRBV4-3 and TRBJ1-5, with TRBD1 matching over 7 bases. The CDR3 sequence is 15 residues long. Germline V gene data show CDR1 as LGHNA and CDR2 as YSLEER. V dropped 0 bases and J dropped 6; count of bases not matched to a gene: 5. The CDR3 DNA sequence: TGCGCCAGCAGCCAAGATCACGCAGGGGGTCAGCCCCAGCATTTT. Its translation is CASSQDHAGGQPQHF.

This clone was observed a single time. The CDR3: CASSLSRNQPQHF. The CDR3 DNA reads as TGTGCCAGCAGCTTATCCAGAAATCAGCCCCAGCATTTT. The chain has TRBV7-9 and TRBJ1-5; D unclear. Per germline, CDR1 SEHNR and CDR2 FQNEAQ (reference sequence). This CDR3 has 13 amino acids. The V end was cut by 2 bases, the J end by 4 bases, with 6 bases between.

In DNA, the CDR3 is TGTGCCAGCAGCGCTCCCCGGGACTCATACACCGGGGAGCTGTTTTTT. It encodes CASSAPRDSYTGELFF. V is TRBV9 and J is TRBJ2-2; weak D call: TRBD2 (6 bases). V lost 3 bases and J 3 bases, leaving 15 bases between the germline ends. The V gene's germline CDR1 is SGDLS and CDR2 YYNGEE. The CDR3 totals 16 residues.

J is TRBJ1-2 and V is TRBV4-2; D remains unclear. Germline-derived CDR1 and CDR2 are LGHNA and YNFKEQ. Trimming took 0 bases from V and 4 from J, leaving 12 bases between them. CDR3 length: 15 amino acids. The CDR3 nucleotides are TGTGCCAGCAGCCAAGATCCGGAAGGGAGCTATGGCTACACCTTC. Residues: CASSQDPEGSYGYTF.

The gene calls are TRBV11-2 and TRBJ1-3; weak D call: TRBD1 (5 bases). The V and J ends lost 0 bases and 2 bases respectively, with 5 bases between them. Germline lookup yields CDR1 SGHAT and CDR2 FQNNGV. This CDR3 has 14 residues. CDR3 sequence (DNA): TGTGCCAGCAGCTTAGACAGGGCTGGAAACACCATATATTTT. It encodes CASSLDRAGNTIYF.

The chain employs TRBV7-2 and TRBJ2-1; D may be TRBD1 (5 bases). This CDR3 is 13 amino acids long. The V end lost 5 bases, the J end lost 6 bases, and 11 bases lay between the germline ends. CDR1 and CDR2 from the germline V gene are SGHTA and FQGNSA. The CDR3: CASSLNTGNEQFF. CDR3 coding DNA: TGTGCCAGCAGCCTTAACACAGGCAATGAGCAGTTCTTC.

The V call is TRBV7-6, the J call TRBJ1-5; 9 positions match TRBD1. This CDR3 comprises 13 residues. Germline-derived CDR1 and CDR2 are SGHVS and FNYEAQ. V shed 4 bases, J shed 7 bases, and the junction held 2 bases outside the gene matches. CDR3 loop: CASSYGQGQPQHF. Written as DNA, the CDR3 is TGTGCCAGCAGCTACGGACAGGGGCAGCCCCAGCATTTT.

The rearrangement joins TRBV2 to TRBJ1-2; 8 positions match TRBD1. Germline values: CDR1 SNHLY, CDR2 FYNNEI. The CDR3 covers 13 residues. The ends lost 6 bases at V and 6 bases at J; junction bases unmatched: 6. CDR3 amino acids: CASRVSQGDGYTF. The CDR3 nucleotides read TGTGCCAGCAGAGTATCACAGGGGGATGGCTACACCTTC.